Listed here are 28 T cell receptor beta chains from one sample, sequenced in a study of blood T cell repertoires in COVID-19. Sequenced by immunoSEQ multiplex PCR; TCRdb stores in-frame clones only, minus some. The sample contains more than 85,000 clones, more than 90% of which appear only once. The material sequenced was peripheral blood. All receptors derive from a man between 65 and 85 years old with acute or convalescent COVID-19.

The CDR3 spells CAVRGPRGGEQYF. The CDR3 DNA is TGTGCCGTCCGGGGGCCCCGCGGGGGAGAGCAGTACTTC. The chain has TRBV28 and TRBJ2-7, with a weak D call TRBD2 (7 bases). V lost 11 bases and J lost 7, with 21 bases in between. The CDR3 is 13 residues long. Germline CDR1 is MDHEN and CDR2 is SYDVKM.

This clone was seen only once. V and J are TRBV5-1 and TRBJ2-7; 10 nucleotides match TRBD2. In germline, CDR1 is SGHRS, CDR2 YFSETQ. The V gene end was trimmed by 0 bases and the J gene end by 6 bases; junction bases not matched to a gene: 6. The CDR3 runs to 15 residues. CDR3 loop: CASSLGLAGVVEQYF. As DNA, the CDR3 is TGCGCCAGCAGCTTGGGGCTAGCGGGAGTGGTCGAGCAGTACTTC.

J is TRBJ2-1 and V is TRBV27; possible D gene TRBD1, 5 bases. V lost 1 base to trimming and J lost 5 bases, with 18 bases between them. CDR3 length: 17 amino acids. Germline V gene data show CDR1 as MNHEY and CDR2 as SMNVEV (reference sequence). CDR3 nucleotides: TGTGCCAGCAGTTTATGGGGCCCCGCAGCACGTAACAATGAGCAGTTCTTC. Translation: CASSLWGPAARNNEQFF.

With regard to this clone: Other DNA sequences from this sample encode an identical CDR3 as well. The chain recombines TRBV6-4 with TRBJ1-1; 7 bases line up with TRBD1. There are 13 residues in the CDR3. Germline assignment: CDR1 MRHNA and CDR2 SNTAGT. V was pared by 6 bases and J by 2 bases, with 3 bases of the junction left unmatched. CDR3 loop: CASRRTGNTEAFF. CDR3 bases: TGTGCCAGCAGAAGGACAGGCAACACTGAAGCTTTCTTT.

This chain joins TRBV6-9 and TRBJ1-2, with D unresolved. This CDR3 comprises 13 residues. The ends were cut back, 3 bases at V and 2 bases at J, with 7 bases in the middle. CDR1 is MNHGY and CDR2 is SVAAGI in the germline V gene. This chain's CDR3 is CASSYATNYGYTF. The CDR3 DNA sequence: TGTGCCAGCAGTTACGCGACAAACTATGGCTACACCTTC.

The chain joins TRBV6-5 to TRBJ2-7, with D possibly TRBD1 on 5 matching bases. CDR3 length equals 15 residues. In germline, CDR1 is MNHEY, CDR2 SVGAGI. Trimming left V 6 bases short and J 2 bases short, with 17 bases between. The CDR3 region is CASRRERGRAYEQYF. CDR3 nucleotides: TGTGCCAGCAGAAGAGAAAGGGGCAGGGCCTACGAGCAGTACTTC.

The genes are TRBV7-2 and TRBJ2-3, with TRBD2 identical over 8 bases. Germline V gene data show CDR1 as SGHTA and CDR2 as FQGNSA. The CDR3 has 15 residues. Trimming cost V 5 bases and J 3 bases; bases outside gene matches: 7. CDR3 nucleotides: TGTGCCAGCAGCCCGAGCGGGGGTTCGACAGATACGCAGTATTTT. It specifies CASSPSGGSTDTQYF.

The chain combines TRBV11-3 with TRBJ1-2; 7 positions match TRBD1. V lost 5 bases to trimming and J lost 4 bases; unmatched junction nucleotides: 13. This CDR3 region has 16 residues. Germline CDR1 reads SGHNT; CDR2 reads YENEEA. The DNA of the CDR3 is TGTGCCAGCAGCGCCCCGGGACAGACTCGATCCTATGGCTACACCTTC. Its translation is CASSAPGQTRSYGYTF.

The chain carries TRBV12-5 and TRBJ2-1; maybe TRBD2 (7 bases). The CDR3 totals 13 residues. The germline V gene has CDR1 LGHNT and CDR2 FRNRAP. Trimming took 7 bases from V and 5 from J, leaving 12 bases between them. CDR3 sequence: CASAGRGDNEQFF. For the CDR3, the DNA is TGTGCTAGTGCGGGGAGGGGGGACAATGAGCAGTTCTTC.

CDR3 sequence reads: CASSSLLGSSYEQYF. CDR3 nucleotides: TGCGCCAGCAGCAGCCTCTTGGGCAGCTCCTACGAGCAGTACTTC. The chain combines TRBV5-1 with TRBJ2-7; no clear D. The V and J ends lost 4 bases and 0 bases respectively, with 14 bases between them. The germline CDR1 and CDR2 sequences are SGHRS and YFSETQ. This CDR3 is built from 15 residues.

The CDR3 DNA sequence: TGTGCCAGCAGCTCCCGTGGGGCGTCAGAGACCCAGTACTTC. Its translation is CASSSRGASETQYF. The rearrangement uses TRBV7-7 and TRBJ2-5; a weak D match, TRBD1 (5 bases). V was trimmed by 4 bases and J by 4 bases, leaving 13 bases between them. The germline CDR1 and CDR2 sequences are SSHAT and FNYEAQ (reference sequence). This CDR3 has 14 amino acids.

This chain uses TRBV19 with TRBJ2-7; D perhaps matches TRBD2 (6 bases). This CDR3 contains 14 residues. The germline V gene encodes CDR1 LNHDA and CDR2 SQIVND (reference sequence). V was cut by 3 bases and J by 3 bases, with 12 bases left in between. Written as DNA, the CDR3 is TGTGCCAGTAGTATCCTGGGCGGGAACTACGAGCAGTACTTC. Protein: CASSILGGNYEQYF.

The chain is built from TRBV11-2 and TRBJ2-6; 7 bases line up with TRBD1. CDR3 length: 16 residues. Germline lookup yields CDR1 SGHAT and CDR2 FQNNGV. Germline trimming cut 5 bases from V and 4 bases from J; bases unmatched to any gene: 8. Written as DNA, the CDR3 is TGTGCCAGCAGCCACCGACAGGGCTCGGGGGCCAACGTCCTGACTTTC. Its translation is CASSHRQGSGANVLTF.

In DNA, the CDR3 is TGTGCCAGCAGCTACCTAGCGGGATCGGGTTCCGGGGAGCTGTTTTTT. This translates into CASSYLAGSGSGELFF. The J gene is TRBJ2-2, the V gene TRBV14, with 9 bases matching TRBD2. This CDR3 is 16 amino acids long. Looked up from germline, CDR1 is SGHDN and CDR2 is FVKESK. With 5 bases clipped from V and 6 bases from J, the junction kept 10 bases outside the gene matches.

The chain carries TRBV10-3 and TRBJ1-1; 8 nucleotides agree with TRBD1. CDR3 length: 12 residues. The J segment lost 3 bases and the V segment lost 8 bases, leaving 2 bases of the junction unmatched. Germline assignment: CDR1 ENHRY and CDR2 SYGVKD. The CDR3 nucleotides read TGTGCCATCTCAGGGGGCCACACTGAAGCTTTCTTT. Translated, it gives CAISGGHTEAFF.

This sequence joins TRBV4-1 and TRBJ1-2; D not certain. The V gene lost 11 bases and the J gene lost 4 bases, with 11 bases spanning the gap. The CDR3 runs 11 residues. Germline V gene lookup returns CDR1 MGHRA and CDR2 YSYEKL. CDR3 loop: CAGDTLYGYTF. In DNA, the CDR3 is TGCGCCGGCGACACGCTCTATGGCTACACCTTC.

The gene calls are TRBV3-1 (or the pseudogene TRBV3-2) and TRBJ1-1; unclear D gene. This CDR3 is built from 12 residues. Germline CDR1 is LGHDT and CDR2 is YNNKEL (reference sequence). The V end was cut by 3 bases, the J end by 6 bases, with 8 bases between. The CDR3 here is CASSHGEAEAFF. The DNA for the CDR3 is TGTGCCAGCAGCCACGGAGAGGCTGAAGCTTTCTTT.

This chain links TRBV28 with TRBJ1-2, with TRBD1 identical over 9 bases. The germline CDR1 and CDR2 sequences are MDHEN and SYDVKM. The V gene end was trimmed by 7 bases and the J gene end by 5 bases; junction bases not matched to a gene: 8. The CDR3 is made up of 14 amino acids. The CDR3, as DNA: TGTGCCAGCACAACGGGGACAGGGTGGTATGGCTACACCTTC. Translating gives CASTTGTGWYGYTF.

The J gene is TRBJ2-1, the V gene TRBV4-3, with D possibly being TRBD1 (5 bases). Germline V gives CDR1 LGHNA, CDR2 YSLEER. Trimming pared 4 bases from V and 9 bases from J, leaving 10 bases between. This CDR3 comprises 12 residues. The CDR3 loop is CASSRQGGEQFF. The CDR3 nucleotides are TGCGCCAGCAGCCGCCAGGGCGGTGAGCAGTTCTTC.

The chain joins TRBV27 to TRBJ2-3, with a tentative D call TRBD2 (6 bases). The CDR3 spans 13 residues. Trimming shortened V by 5 bases and J by 8 bases, and 14 bases separated the two germline ends. Germline CDR1 and CDR2: MNHEY and SMNVEV (reference sequence). DNA of the CDR3: TGTGCCAGCAGTGCTGGGTTGGGAGGTACGCAGTATTTT. It is translated as CASSAGLGGTQYF.

This chain joins TRBV7-2 and TRBJ1-2, with TRBD1 matching over 7 bases. The V segment lost 6 bases and the J segment 11 bases; nucleotides outside the gene matches: 15. The CDR3 has 14 residues. From germline, CDR1 is SGHTA and CDR2 FQGNSA. CDR3 protein: CASSRTPDRDEYTF. DNA of the CDR3: TGTGCCAGCAGTCGTACCCCAGACAGGGACGAATACACCTTC.

The chain joins TRBV3-1 (or the pseudogene TRBV3-2) to TRBJ1-5, with 9 bases aligning to TRBD1. Losses at the gene ends were 2 bases for V and 0 bases for J; bases not matched to a gene: 2. The CDR3 loop spans 16 amino acids. CDR1 and CDR2 (germline): LGHDT, YNNKEL (reference sequence). CDR3 sequence: CASSQRTGDSNQPQHF. As DNA, the CDR3 is TGTGCCAGCAGCCAACGGACAGGGGATAGCAATCAGCCCCAGCATTTT.

The chain employs TRBV21-1 and TRBJ2-5; the DNA was not compared with TRBD2, the D call given in the table. TRBV21-1 represents a pseudogene. The CDR3 is 15 amino acids. The CDR3 DNA reads as TGTGCCAGCAGCAAGGGCACTAGGCCCCAAGAGACCCAGTACTTC. It specifies CASSKGTRPQETQYF.

V gene TRBV4-1 combines with J gene TRBJ1-6; 7 bases match TRBD1. The CDR3 has 15 amino acids. Germline V gives CDR1 MGHRA, CDR2 YSYEKL. Losses at the gene ends were 3 bases for V and 7 bases for J; bases not matched to a gene: 6. CDR3 coding DNA: TGCGCCAGCAGCCACCAGGGACAGACCAATTCACCCCTCCACTTT. Translating it yields CASSHQGQTNSPLHF.

V usage is TRBV28 and J usage is TRBJ1-4; 10 nucleotides match TRBD1. Germline assignment: CDR1 MDHEN and CDR2 SYDVKM. V lost 6 bases, J lost 12 bases, and 10 bases stayed unmatched. The CDR3 covers 14 residues. DNA for the CDR3: TGTGCCAGCAGGGTCGACAGGGGGCCCCTAGAACTGTTTTTT. This codes for CASRVDRGPLELFF.

The V call is TRBV5-1, the J call TRBJ1-4; 10 nucleotides agree with TRBD1. V lost 4 bases and J lost 7; bases outside the gene matches: 7. CDR1 is SGHRS and CDR2 is YFSETQ in the germline V gene. CDR3 length equals 15 residues. The CDR3 DNA follows: TGCGCCAGCAGCGATCAGACAGGGGGCTTTGAAAAACTGTTTTTT. Translated: CASSDQTGGFEKLFF.

The gene calls are TRBV11-2 and TRBJ1-1; 8 bases align to TRBD1. CDR3 length: 14 amino acids. With V trimmed by 8 bases and J by 5 bases, 10 bases remained unmatched. Germline V gene sequence: CDR1 SGHAT, CDR2 FQNNGV. The CDR3 nucleotides are TGTGCCAGCGGAAGACAGGGGACAACGACTGAAGCTTTCTTT. Translating it yields CASGRQGTTTEAFF.

This rearrangement joins TRBV7-9 to TRBJ2-5, with D maybe TRBD2 (5 bases). The CDR3 extends over 13 amino acids. Trimming cost V 5 bases and J 1 base, with 8 bases left between them. The germline gives CDR1 SEHNR, CDR2 FQNEAQ (reference sequence). CDR3 sequence reads: CASSTGIQETQYF. Here the CDR3 DNA reads TGTGCCAGCAGCACCGGGATCCAAGAGACCCAGTACTTC.